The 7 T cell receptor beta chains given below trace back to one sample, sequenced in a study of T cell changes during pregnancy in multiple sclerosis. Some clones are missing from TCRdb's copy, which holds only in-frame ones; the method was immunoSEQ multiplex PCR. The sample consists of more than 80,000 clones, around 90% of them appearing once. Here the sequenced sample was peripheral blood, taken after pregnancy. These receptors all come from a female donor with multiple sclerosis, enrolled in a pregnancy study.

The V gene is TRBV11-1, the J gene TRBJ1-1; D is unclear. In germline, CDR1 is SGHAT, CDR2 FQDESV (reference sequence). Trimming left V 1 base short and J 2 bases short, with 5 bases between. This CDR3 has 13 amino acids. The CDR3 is CASSLGVNTEAFF. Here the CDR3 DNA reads TGTGCCAGCAGCTTAGGAGTTAACACTGAAGCTTTCTTT.

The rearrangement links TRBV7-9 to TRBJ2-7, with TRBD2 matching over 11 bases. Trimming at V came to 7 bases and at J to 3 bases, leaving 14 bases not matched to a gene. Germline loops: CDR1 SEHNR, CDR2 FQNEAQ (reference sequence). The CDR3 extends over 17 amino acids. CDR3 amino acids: CASTPLAGGLSLYEQYF. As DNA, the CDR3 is TGTGCCAGCACCCCCTTAGCGGGAGGGCTTTCTCTCTACGAGCAGTACTTC.

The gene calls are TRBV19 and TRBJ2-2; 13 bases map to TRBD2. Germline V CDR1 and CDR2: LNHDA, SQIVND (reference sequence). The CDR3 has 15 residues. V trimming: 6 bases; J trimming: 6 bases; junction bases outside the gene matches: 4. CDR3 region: CASSVLAGGPGELFF. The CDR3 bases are TGTGCCAGTAGCGTACTAGCGGGGGGGCCCGGGGAGCTGTTTTTT.

CDR3: CSATLAGGPGEQFF. The CDR3 nucleotides are TGCAGCGCAACACTAGCGGGAGGGCCAGGTGAGCAGTTCTTC. V is TRBV29-1 and J is TRBJ2-1; 13 bases agree with TRBD2. The germline V gene has CDR1 SQVTM and CDR2 ANQGSEA. J lost 9 bases, V lost 7 bases, and 9 bases had no gene match. CDR3 length: 14 amino acids.

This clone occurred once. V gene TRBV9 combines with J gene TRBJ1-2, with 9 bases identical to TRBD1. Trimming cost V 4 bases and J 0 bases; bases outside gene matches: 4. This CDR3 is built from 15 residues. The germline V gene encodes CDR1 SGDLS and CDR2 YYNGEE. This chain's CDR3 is CASSPRTGANYGYTF. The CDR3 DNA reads TGTGCCAGCAGCCCACGGACAGGGGCTAACTATGGCTACACCTTC.

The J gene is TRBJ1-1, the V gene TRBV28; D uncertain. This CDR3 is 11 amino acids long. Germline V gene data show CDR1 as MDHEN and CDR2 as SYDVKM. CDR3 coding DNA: TGTGGGGCCGGCTGGGTCTCTGAAGCTTTCTTT. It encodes CGAGWVSEAFF.

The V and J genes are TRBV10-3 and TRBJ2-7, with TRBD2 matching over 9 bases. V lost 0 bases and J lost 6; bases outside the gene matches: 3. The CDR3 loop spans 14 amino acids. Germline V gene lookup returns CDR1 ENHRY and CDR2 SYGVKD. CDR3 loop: CAISESGGGGEQYF. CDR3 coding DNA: TGTGCCATCAGTGAGTCTGGCGGGGGGGGCGAGCAGTACTTC.